Presented here are 5 T cell receptor beta chains from one specimen sequenced in a study of cytomegalovirus exposure and HLA in healthy donors. Use of 60 Vbeta and 13 Jbeta primers characterized the PCR. Using immunoSEQ multiplex PCR, the repertoire was profiled, and TCRdb retains in-frame clones only, with some absent. The profile shows more than 85,000 clones, around 70% of them singletons. Sample: PBMCs. The receptors were gathered from a man aged 25 to 40 in good health and CMV-seronegative.

V and J are TRBV30 and TRBJ1-2; D not resolved. Trimming cost V 0 bases and J 8 bases, with 10 bases left between them. This CDR3 is 12 amino acids long. Germline V gives CDR1 GTSNPN, CDR2 SVGIG (reference sequence). As DNA, the CDR3 is TGTGCCTGGAGTGTACGGCGGAGCGGCTACACCTTC. Translated: CAWSVRRSGYTF. The entire variable domain, with the rest obtained from reference TRBV30 and TRBJ1-2, is as follows: SQTIHQWPATLVQPVGSPLSLECTVEGTSNPNLYWYRQAAGRGLQLLFYSVGIGQISSEVPQNLSASRPQDRQFILSSKKLLLSDSGFYLCAWSVRRSGYTFGSGTRLTVV.

This clone was found a few times. The V and J genes are TRBV4-3 and TRBJ2-1; possibly TRBD2 for D (7 bases). CDR1 and CDR2 from the germline V gene are LGHNA and YSLEER. This CDR3 comprises 17 residues. The V and J ends lost 1 base and 3 bases respectively, with 16 bases between them. CDR3 amino acids: CASSQAHRASGYNEQFF. The CDR3 DNA reads TGCGCCAGCAGCCAAGCTCACAGGGCTAGCGGCTACAATGAGCAGTTCTTC.

The chain joins TRBV4-2 to TRBJ2-7; the D gene is possibly TRBD2 (7 bases). Germline assignment: CDR1 LGHNA and CDR2 YNFKEQ. V lost 2 bases and J 3 bases, leaving 23 bases between the germline ends. The CDR3 is 18 residues long. The CDR3 nucleotides read TGTGCCAGCAGCCAAAGCCCCCGGGGGGCTGGGCGGAACTACGAGCAGTACTTC. This codes for CASSQSPRGAGRNYEQYF.

The V call is TRBV4-3, the J call TRBJ2-5; maybe TRBD2 (6 bases). The closer fit of TRBJ2-7 to the DNA end suggests the J call may be wrong. This CDR3 spans 15 amino acids. Germline lookup yields CDR1 LGHNA and CDR2 YSLEER. CDR3 sequence: CASSQETLGSYEQYF. In nucleotides, the CDR3 is TGCGCCAGCAGCCAAGAAACCCTCGGGAGCTACGAGCAGTACTTC.

The genes are TRBV29-1 and TRBJ1-3; D is ambiguous. The CDR3 has 12 residues. Trimming removed 4 bases from V and 4 bases from J, with 8 bases in between. Germline V gene data show CDR1 as SQVTM and CDR2 as ANQGSEA. CDR3 loop: CSVVVPGNTIYF. CDR3 coding DNA: TGCAGCGTTGTAGTACCGGGAAACACCATATATTTT.